This T cell receptor beta chain is from a study of CD8+ T cells in alopecia areata. Study-level results: Greater clonality was observed in lesional scalp samples, especially alopecia totalis/universalis, versus normal scalp. Normal skin's resident alphabeta T cells are also sequenced in scalp samples.

Germline assignment: CDR1 MGHRA and CDR2 YSYEKL. The ends were cut back, 1 base at V and 3 bases at J, with 16 bases in the middle. The CDR3 runs to 17 residues. Sorted out of PBMCs were CD4+ T cells and CD8+ T cells. This clone was seen only a few times. Its antigen is not identified. cDNA reverse transcribed from extracted RNA served as the sequencing template. TCRdb's table, derived via immunoSEQ multiplex PCR, lists solely in-frame clones and lacks some. Of 200,000 to 250,000 clones in the sample, 57% were seen once. The receptor comes from a human donor with alopecia areata. The gene calls are TRBV4-1 and TRBJ1-5; D not certain. This specimen consisted of CD4+ T cells sorted from blood, obtained at week 0. CDR3 region: CASSQGRPWADNQPQHF. The CDR3 region has the DNA TGCGCCAGCAGCCAAGGGAGGCCATGGGCGGACAATCAGCCCCAGCATTTT.